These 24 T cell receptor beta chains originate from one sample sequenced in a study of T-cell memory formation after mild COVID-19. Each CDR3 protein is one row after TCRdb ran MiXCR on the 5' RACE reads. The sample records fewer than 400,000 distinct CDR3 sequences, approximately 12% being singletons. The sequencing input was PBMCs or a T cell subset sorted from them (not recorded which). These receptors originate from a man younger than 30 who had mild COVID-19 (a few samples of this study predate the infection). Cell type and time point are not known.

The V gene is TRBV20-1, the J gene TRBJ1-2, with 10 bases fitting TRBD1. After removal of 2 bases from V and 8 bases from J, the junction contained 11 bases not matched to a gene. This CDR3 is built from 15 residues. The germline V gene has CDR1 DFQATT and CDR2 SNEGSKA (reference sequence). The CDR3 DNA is TGCAGTGCTAGATCCAACCGGGACAGGGGAAAGGGCTACACCTTC. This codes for CSARSNRDRGKGYTF.

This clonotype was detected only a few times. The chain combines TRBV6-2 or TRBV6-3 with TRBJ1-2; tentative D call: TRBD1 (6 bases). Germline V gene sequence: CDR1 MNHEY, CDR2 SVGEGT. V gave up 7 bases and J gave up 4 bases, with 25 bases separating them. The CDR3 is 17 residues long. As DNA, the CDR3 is TGTGCCAGCACCCAACACCCACCGACGACAGGTCTCTATGGCTACACCTTC. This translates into CASTQHPPTTGLYGYTF.

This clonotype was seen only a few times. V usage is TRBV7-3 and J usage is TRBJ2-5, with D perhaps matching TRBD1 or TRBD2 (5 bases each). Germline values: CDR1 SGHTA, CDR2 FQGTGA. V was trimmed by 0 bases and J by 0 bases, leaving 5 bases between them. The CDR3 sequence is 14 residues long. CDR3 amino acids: CASSLTGDQETQYF. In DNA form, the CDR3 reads TGTGCCAGCAGCTTAACGGGGGACCAAGAGACCCAGTACTTC. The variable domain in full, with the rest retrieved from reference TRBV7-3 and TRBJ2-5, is GAGVSQTPSNKVTEKGKYVELRCDPISGHTALYWYRQSLGQGPEFLIYFQGTGAADDSGLPNDRFFAVRPEGSVSTLKIQRTERGDSAVYLCASSLTGDQETQYFGPGTRLLVL.

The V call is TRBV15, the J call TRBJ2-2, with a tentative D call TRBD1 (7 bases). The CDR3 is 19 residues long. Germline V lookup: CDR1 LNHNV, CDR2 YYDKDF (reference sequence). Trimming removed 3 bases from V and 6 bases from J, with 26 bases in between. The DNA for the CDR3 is TGTGCCACCAGCAGTCTTTACCGGACAGGACTATCGTTCGCCGGGGAGCTGTTTTTT. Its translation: CATSSLYRTGLSFAGELFF.

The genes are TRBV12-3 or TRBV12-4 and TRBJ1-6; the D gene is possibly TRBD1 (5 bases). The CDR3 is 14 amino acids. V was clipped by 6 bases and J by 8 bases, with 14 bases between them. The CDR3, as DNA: TGTGCCAGCAGGCTCCGGGACGGCGATTCACCCCTCCACTTT. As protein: CASRLRDGDSPLHF.

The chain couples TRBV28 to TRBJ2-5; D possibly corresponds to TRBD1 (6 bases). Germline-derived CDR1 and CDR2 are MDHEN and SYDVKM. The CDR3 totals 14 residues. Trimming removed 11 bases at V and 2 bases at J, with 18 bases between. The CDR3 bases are TGTGCCGGCTCGCGGGTAGGGGGTCAAGAGACCCAGTACTTC. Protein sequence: CAGSRVGGQETQYF.

CDR3 bases: TGTGCCAGCACTCGCAGAGTCAATGAGCAGTTCTTC. Amino acid sequence: CASTRRVNEQFF. The rearrangement links TRBV12-3 or TRBV12-4 to TRBJ2-1; D is undetermined. V gave up 7 bases and J gave up 6 bases, with 10 bases separating them. The CDR3 runs 12 residues.

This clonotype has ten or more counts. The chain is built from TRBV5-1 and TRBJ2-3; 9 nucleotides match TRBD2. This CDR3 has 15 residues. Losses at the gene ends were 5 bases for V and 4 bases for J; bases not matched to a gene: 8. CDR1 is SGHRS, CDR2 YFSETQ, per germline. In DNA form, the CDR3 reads TGCGCCAGCAGTTCCCTAGCGGGGCAAGCAGATACGCAGTATTTT. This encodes CASSSLAGQADTQYF.

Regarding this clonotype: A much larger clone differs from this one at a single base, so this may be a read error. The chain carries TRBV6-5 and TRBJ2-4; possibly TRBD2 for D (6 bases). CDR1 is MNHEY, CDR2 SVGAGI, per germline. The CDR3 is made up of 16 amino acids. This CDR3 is CASSYQAGLAKNSQYF. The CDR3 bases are TGTGCCAGCAGTTACCAGGCGGGGCTAGCCAAAAACAGTCAGTACTTC.

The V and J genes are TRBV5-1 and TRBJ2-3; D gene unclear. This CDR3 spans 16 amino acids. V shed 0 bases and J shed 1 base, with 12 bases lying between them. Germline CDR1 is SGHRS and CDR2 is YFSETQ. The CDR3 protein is CASSLAPTWGTDTQYF. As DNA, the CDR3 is TGCGCCAGCAGCTTGGCCCCGACATGGGGCACAGATACGCAGTATTTT.

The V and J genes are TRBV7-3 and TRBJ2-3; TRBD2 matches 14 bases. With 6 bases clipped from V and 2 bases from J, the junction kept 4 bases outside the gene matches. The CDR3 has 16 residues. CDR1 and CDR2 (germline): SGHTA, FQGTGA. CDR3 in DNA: TGTGCCAGCAGTCGGGGACTAGCGGGGGTCACAGATACGCAGTATTTT. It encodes CASSRGLAGVTDTQYF.

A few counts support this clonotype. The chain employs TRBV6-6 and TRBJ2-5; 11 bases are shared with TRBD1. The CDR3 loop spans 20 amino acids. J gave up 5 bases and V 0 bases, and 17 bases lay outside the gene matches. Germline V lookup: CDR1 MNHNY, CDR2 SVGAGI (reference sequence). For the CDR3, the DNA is TGTGCCAGCAGTTACTCGAGCGGATGGACAGGGGGCCACCCAACCGAGACCCAGTACTTC. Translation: CASSYSSGWTGGHPTETQYF.

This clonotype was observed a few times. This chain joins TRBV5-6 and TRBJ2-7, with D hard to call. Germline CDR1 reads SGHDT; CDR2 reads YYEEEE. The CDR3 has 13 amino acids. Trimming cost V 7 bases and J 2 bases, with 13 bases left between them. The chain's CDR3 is CASGPRIAYEQYF. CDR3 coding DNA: TGTGCCAGCGGACCCAGGATCGCCTACGAGCAGTACTTC. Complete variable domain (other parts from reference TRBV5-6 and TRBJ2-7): DAGVTQSPTHLIKTRGQQVTLRCSPKSGHDTVSWYQQALGQGPQFIFQYYEEEERQRGNFPDRFSGHQFPNYSSELNVNALLLGDSALYLCASGPRIAYEQYFGPGTRLTVT.

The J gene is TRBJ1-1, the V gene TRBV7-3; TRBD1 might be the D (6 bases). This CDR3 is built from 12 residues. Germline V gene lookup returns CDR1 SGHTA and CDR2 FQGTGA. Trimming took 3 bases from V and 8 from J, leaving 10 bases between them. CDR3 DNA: TGTGCCAGCAGCTTTGGGGGCCGGGAAGCTTTCTTT. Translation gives CASSFGGREAFF.

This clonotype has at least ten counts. CDR3 in DNA: TGCGCCAGCAGTCTCCGTAAAATGGACCACAGCTCCTACAATGAGCAGTTCTTC. Protein product: CASSLRKMDHSSYNEQFF. The chain has TRBV5-1 and TRBJ2-1; D call uncertain. Trimming removed 5 bases from V and 0 bases from J, with 21 bases in between. The CDR3 covers 18 residues. Germline V gives CDR1 SGHRS, CDR2 YFSETQ.

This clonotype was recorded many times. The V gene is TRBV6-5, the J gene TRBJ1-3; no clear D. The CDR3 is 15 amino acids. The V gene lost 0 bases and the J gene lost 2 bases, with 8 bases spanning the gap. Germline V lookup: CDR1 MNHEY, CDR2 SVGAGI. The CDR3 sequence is CASSYSVTTGNTIYF. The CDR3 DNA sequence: TGTGCCAGCAGTTACTCGGTAACCACTGGAAACACCATATATTTT.

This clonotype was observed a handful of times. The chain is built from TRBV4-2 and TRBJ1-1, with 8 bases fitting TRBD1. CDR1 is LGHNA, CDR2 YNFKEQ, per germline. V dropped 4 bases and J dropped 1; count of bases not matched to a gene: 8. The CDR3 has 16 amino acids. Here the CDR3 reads CASSPWETGENTEAFF. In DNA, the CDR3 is TGTGCCAGCAGCCCCTGGGAGACAGGGGAGAACACTGAAGCTTTCTTT.

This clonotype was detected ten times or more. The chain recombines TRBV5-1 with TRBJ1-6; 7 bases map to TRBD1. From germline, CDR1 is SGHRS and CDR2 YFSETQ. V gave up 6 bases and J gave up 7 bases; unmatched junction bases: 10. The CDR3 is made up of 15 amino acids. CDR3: CASTPEGQRNSPLHF. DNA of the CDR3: TGCGCCAGCACCCCCGAGGGACAGAGAAATTCACCCCTCCACTTT.

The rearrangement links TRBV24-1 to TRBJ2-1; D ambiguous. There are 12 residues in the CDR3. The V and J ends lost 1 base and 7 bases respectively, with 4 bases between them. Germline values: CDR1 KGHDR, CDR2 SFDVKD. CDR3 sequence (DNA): TGTGCCACCAGTGATTTCCGAAATGAGCAGTTCTTC. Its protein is CATSDFRNEQFF.

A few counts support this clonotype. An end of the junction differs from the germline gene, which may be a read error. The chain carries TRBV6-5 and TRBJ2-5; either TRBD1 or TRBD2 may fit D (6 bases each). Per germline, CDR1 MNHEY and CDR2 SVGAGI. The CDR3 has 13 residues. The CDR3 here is CASSNGGQGTQYF. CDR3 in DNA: TGTGCCTCGTCAAACGGGGGCCAAGGGACCCAGTACTTC.

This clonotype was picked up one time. The DNA of the CDR3 is TGTGCCAGCAGTTATCGGGGGCTAGGTTACGAGCAGTACGTC. Protein product: CASSYRGLGYEQYV. The J gene is TRBJ2-7, the V gene TRBV6-6; D assignment may be TRBD1 or TRBD2 (6 bases each). The CDR3 has 14 amino acids. Germline V lookup: CDR1 MNHNY, CDR2 SVGAGI (reference sequence). The V end was cut by 3 bases, the J end by 4 bases, with 13 bases between.

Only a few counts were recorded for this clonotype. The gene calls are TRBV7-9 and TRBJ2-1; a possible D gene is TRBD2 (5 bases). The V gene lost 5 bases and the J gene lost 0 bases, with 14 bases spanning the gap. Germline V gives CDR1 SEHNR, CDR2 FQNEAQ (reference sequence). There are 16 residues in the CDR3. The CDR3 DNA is TGTGCCAGCAGCCGACGTAGCGAGAGCTCCTACAATGAGCAGTTCTTC. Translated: CASSRRSESSYNEQFF.

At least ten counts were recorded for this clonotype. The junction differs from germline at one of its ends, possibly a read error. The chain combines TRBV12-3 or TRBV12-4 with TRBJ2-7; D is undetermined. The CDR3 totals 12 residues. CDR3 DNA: TGCGCCAGCAGCTTGGGGTACTACGAGCAGTACTTC. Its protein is CASSLGYYEQYF.

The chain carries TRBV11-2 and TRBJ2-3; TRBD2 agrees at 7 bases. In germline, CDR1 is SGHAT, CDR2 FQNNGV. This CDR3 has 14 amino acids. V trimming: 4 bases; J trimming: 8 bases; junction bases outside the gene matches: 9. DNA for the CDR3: TGTGCCAGCAGCTATGGGGGACTAACCGGTACGCAGTATTTT. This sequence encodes CASSYGGLTGTQYF. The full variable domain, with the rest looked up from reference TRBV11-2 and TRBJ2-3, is EAGVAQSPRYKIIEKRQSVAFWCNPISGHATLYWYQQILGQGPKLLIQFQNNGVVDDSQLPKDRFSAERLKGVDSTLKIQPAKLEDSAVYLCASSYGGLTGTQYFGPGTRLTVL.